These 32 T cell receptor beta chains share one sample of origin, sequenced in a study of T-cell reconstitution after alpha-beta-depleted transplantation in children (dated by TCRdb to about 2016). What this sample's treatment or condition label stands for: allogeneic hematopoietic cell transplantation with graft depleted of TCRalphabeta T cells and CD19 B cells. Libraries came from PCR. TCRdb records Illumina HiSeq 2500 as the sequencer. Molecular barcoding was employed in the preparation of TCR libraries, with unique molecular identifiers being used to normalize TCRbeta repertoire quantification. TCRdb redid the processing of the public reads, applying fastp at Q25 and MiXCR, and retained in-frame beta chains. Each record represents a unique CDR3 protein, reported with the most common genes and DNA among its rows. The sample profile shows roughly 500,000 distinct CDR3 sequences; approximately 10% of them were found once. Just over 2% of the sample rests with the top ten.

The sequencing here drew on PBMCs, taken before TCRalphabeta/CD19-depleted stem cell transplant. These receptors were collected from a child aged 2 to 10 with inherited bone marrow failure, due to receive a stem cell transplant.

V usage is TRBV20-1 and J usage is TRBJ2-3; the D call may be TRBD1 or TRBD2 (5 bases each). The CDR3 length is 17 residues. Trimming removed 5 bases from V and 11 bases from J, with 32 bases in between. Germline V gives CDR1 DFQATT, CDR2 SNEGSKA (reference sequence). Here the CDR3 DNA reads TGCAGTGCTCCATTGCTCCGACGGGACCCTCCTTATGGTATGCAGTATTTT. It codes for CSAPLLRRDPPYGMQYF.

This clonotype was seen repeatedly, ten times or more. The CDR3, as DNA: TGTGCCACCAGCTACTCCGGAGGAAACACTGAAGCTTTCTTT. It specifies CATSYSGGNTEAFF. V and J are TRBV15 and TRBJ1-1; D not resolved. Germline lookup yields CDR1 LNHNV and CDR2 YYDKDF (reference sequence). The CDR3 has 14 residues. V was pared by 5 bases and J by 2 bases, with 12 bases between. Looking up the rest from reference TRBV15 and TRBJ1-1 gives the full variable domain: DAMVIQNPRYQVTQFGKPVTLSCSQTLNHNVMYWYQQKSSQAPKLLFHYYDKDFNNEADTPDNFQSRRPNTSFCFLDIRSPGLGDTAMYLCATSYSGGNTEAFFGQGTRLTVV.

This clonotype was seen repeatedly, ten times or more. V usage is TRBV24-1 and J usage is TRBJ2-3; 12 bases agree with TRBD2. This CDR3 comprises 17 residues. V lost 2 bases, J lost 6 bases, and 8 bases stayed unmatched. Germline CDR1 is KGHDR and CDR2 is SFDVKD. CDR3 DNA sequence: TGTGCCACCAGTGATTCGGAGACTAGCGGGAGAGGGGATACGCAGTATTTT. Translating gives CATSDSETSGRGDTQYF.

In its sample, this clonotype was seen many times. The rearrangement joins TRBV5-1 to TRBJ1-2; D remains ambiguous. The germline V and J ends were trimmed by 4 bases and 7 bases, with 14 bases remaining between them. The CDR3 sequence is 13 residues long. Germline V gene lookup returns CDR1 SGHRS and CDR2 YFSETQ. The CDR3 bases are TGCGCCAGCAGCGGGTCGGAGGCATCTGGCTACACCTTC. Translated, it gives CASSGSEASGYTF.

Ten or more counts support this clonotype. The rearrangement uses TRBV7-9 and TRBJ1-4; D is perhaps TRBD1 (5 bases). The CDR3 has 15 amino acids. V was clipped by 4 bases and J by 4 bases, with 13 bases between them. Germline CDR1 reads SEHNR; CDR2 reads FQNEAQ (reference sequence). The CDR3 spells CASSSGRGYNEKLFF. CDR3 bases: TGTGCCAGCAGCTCTGGACGGGGGTATAATGAAAAACTGTTTTTT.

The rearrangement links TRBV3-1 to TRBJ2-3; 9 nucleotides match TRBD2. V gave up 4 bases and J gave up 4 bases; unmatched junction bases: 18. The CDR3 runs to 19 residues. Germline V gene sequence: CDR1 LGHDT, CDR2 YNNKEL (reference sequence). CDR3 in amino acids: CASSLQTALYSGSSDTQYF. Written as DNA, the CDR3 is TGTGCCAGCAGCCTCCAAACGGCCCTTTATAGCGGGAGCTCAGATACGCAGTATTTT.

This clonotype has ten or more counts. This chain uses TRBV4-3 with TRBJ2-3; TRBD2 aligns across 8 bases. The germline gives CDR1 LGHNA, CDR2 YSLEER. This CDR3 spans 17 amino acids. J gave up 1 base and V 0 bases, and 6 bases lay outside the gene matches. CDR3 DNA sequence: TGCGCCAGCAGCCAAGATTATTTAGCGGGGCGCACAGATACGCAGTATTTT. This sequence encodes CASSQDYLAGRTDTQYF.

With respect to this clonotype: It may be a read error: a sequence one base away is much more abundant. The chain uses TRBV12-3 or TRBV12-4 and TRBJ1-1; D might be TRBD1 (6 bases). The CDR3 is made up of 14 amino acids. V was cut by 3 bases and J by 1 base, with 9 bases left in between. CDR3: CASSLTRGNTEAFF. CDR3 DNA sequence: TGTGCCAGCAGTTTGACCAGGGGGAACACTGAAGCTTTCTTT.

This clonotype was observed many times. The chain is built from TRBV7-2 and TRBJ2-3; a weak D match, TRBD1 (6 bases). Trimming removed 6 bases from V and 1 base from J, with 14 bases in between. The CDR3 totals 15 residues. Germline assignment: CDR1 SGHTA and CDR2 FQGNSA. The CDR3 region has the DNA TGTGCCAGCAGTTTCACAGGGAGAGGCACAGATACGCAGTATTTT. This gives the protein CASSFTGRGTDTQYF.

A few counts support this clonotype. The V gene is TRBV12-3 or TRBV12-4, the J gene TRBJ2-7; D unresolved. This CDR3 comprises 14 residues. The V gene lost 4 bases and the J gene lost 1 base, with 11 bases spanning the gap. CDR3 amino acids: CASSSAIYSYEQYF. CDR3 coding DNA: TGTGCCAGCAGTTCCGCCATATATTCCTACGAGCAGTACTTC.

The table lists this clonotype with many counts. The chain recombines TRBV4-3 with TRBJ2-3; D gene unclear. The CDR3 has 17 amino acids. In germline, CDR1 is LGHNA, CDR2 YSLEER. Trimming removed 0 bases from V and 4 bases from J, with 17 bases in between. The CDR3 nucleotides are TGCGCCAGCAGCCAAGATTCCGGCCACAAAGGTGCAGATACGCAGTATTTT. Its protein product is CASSQDSGHKGADTQYF.

CDR3 sequence: CASSPDTNSPLHF. The CDR3 DNA reads TGCGCCAGCAGCCCAGACACTAATTCACCCCTCCACTTT. This sequence joins TRBV5-1 and TRBJ1-6; no clear D. The germline V and J ends were trimmed by 4 bases and 6 bases, with 8 bases remaining between them. The germline gives CDR1 SGHRS, CDR2 YFSETQ. The CDR3 has 13 amino acids.

In this sample, this clonotype turned up many times. CDR3 region: CASSLQGDGGELFF. The DNA of the CDR3 is TGCGCCAGCAGCCTGCAGGGGGACGGCGGGGAGCTGTTTTTT. The rearrangement uses TRBV5-1 and TRBJ2-2; 7 nucleotides match TRBD1. The V gene's germline CDR1 is SGHRS and CDR2 YFSETQ. The CDR3 runs to 14 residues. With 4 bases clipped from V and 7 bases from J, the junction kept 7 bases outside the gene matches.

This clonotype was found many times. This chain links TRBV20-1 with TRBJ2-7; D is unclear. The V end lost 6 bases, the J end lost 3 bases, and 15 bases lay between the germline ends. Looked up from germline, CDR1 is DFQATT and CDR2 is SNEGSKA (reference sequence). The CDR3 loop spans 13 amino acids. This chain's CDR3 is CSALGGPGYEQYF. The CDR3 DNA sequence: TGCAGTGCCTTAGGTGGGCCGGGCTACGAGCAGTACTTC.

This clonotype was recorded many times. The chain employs TRBV5-5 and TRBJ2-4; perhaps TRBD1 as D (6 bases). The CDR3 is 12 residues long. CDR1 is SGHKS, CDR2 YYEKEE, per germline (reference sequence). The V end lost 4 bases, the J end lost 7 bases, and 9 bases lay between the germline ends. CDR3 nucleotide sequence: TGTGCCAGCAGCCCAGGGGTGAACATTCAGTACTTC. Translation: CASSPGVNIQYF.

This clonotype came up many times. The chain links TRBV7-2 to TRBJ2-1; 12 bases line up with TRBD2. CDR1 is SGHTA, CDR2 FQGNSA, per germline. The length of the CDR3 is 16 residues. Unmatched junction bases numbered 6, after V lost 6 bases and J lost 3 bases. DNA of the CDR3: TGTGCCAGCAGTTTCGGACTAGCGGGACTCTACAATGAGCAGTTCTTC. As protein: CASSFGLAGLYNEQFF.

This clonotype was counted ten times or more. The chain combines TRBV20-1 with TRBJ2-3, with 13 bases identical to TRBD2. Germline lookup yields CDR1 DFQATT and CDR2 SNEGSKA (reference sequence). Trimming cost V 1 base and J 6 bases; bases outside gene matches: 10. There are 17 residues in the CDR3. CDR3 sequence: CSARVSTLAGGWDTQYF. CDR3 coding DNA: TGCAGTGCTAGAGTCTCCACACTAGCGGGAGGGTGGGATACGCAGTATTTT.

This clonotype was found many times. The rearrangement links TRBV29-1 to TRBJ1-1; D is possibly TRBD1 (6 bases). Germline V gene lookup returns CDR1 SQVTM and CDR2 ANQGSEA. CDR3 length: 13 residues. V dropped 5 bases and J dropped 1 base, with 11 bases sitting between them. In DNA form, the CDR3 reads TGCAGCGTTATAGGGGACACGAACACTGAAGCTTTCTTT. This gives the protein CSVIGDTNTEAFF.

This clonotype was observed many times. CDR3 in amino acids: CASSRDRGLGELFF. The CDR3 region has the DNA TGCGCCAGCAGCCGGGACAGGGGGTTAGGGGAGCTGTTTTTT. This chain joins TRBV4-3 and TRBJ2-2; 11 bases are a match to TRBD1. The CDR3 totals 14 residues. V trimming: 4 bases; J trimming: 8 bases; junction bases outside the gene matches: 3. In germline, CDR1 is LGHNA, CDR2 YSLEER.

This clonotype was detected many times. This rearrangement joins TRBV28 to TRBJ2-3, with D perhaps TRBD2 (6 bases). The V end was cut by 6 bases, the J end by 4 bases, with 29 bases between. The CDR3 loop spans 19 amino acids. From germline, CDR1 is MDHEN and CDR2 SYDVKM. CDR3 amino acids: CASSPLFHRRDSVADTQYF. The CDR3 DNA is TGTGCCAGCAGCCCCCTATTTCACCGCCGGGACTCAGTGGCAGATACGCAGTATTTT.

This clonotype has at least ten counts. J is TRBJ2-1 and V is TRBV20-1; no firm D call. Germline V gives CDR1 DFQATT, CDR2 SNEGSKA (reference sequence). The CDR3 consists of 15 residues. With 4 bases removed from V and 2 bases from J, the gap between germline ends came to 15 bases. CDR3 amino acids: CSAISTEKAYNEQFF. The CDR3 DNA is TGCAGTGCTATATCGACCGAAAAGGCCTACAATGAGCAGTTCTTC.

The chain carries TRBV12-3 or TRBV12-4 and TRBJ2-7; 7 bases line up with TRBD1. V lost 9 bases, J lost 3 bases, and 8 bases stayed unmatched. This CDR3 is 13 amino acids long. The CDR3, as DNA: TGTGCCAGTAGACAGGGCCTCCTCTACGAGCAGTACTTC. As protein: CASRQGLLYEQYF.

This clonotype was seen ten or more times. The V and J genes are TRBV5-8 and TRBJ2-7; 8 bases map to TRBD1. Losses at the gene ends were 4 bases for V and 3 bases for J; bases not matched to a gene: 9. Germline lookup yields CDR1 SGHTS and CDR2 YDEGEE. This CDR3 region has 15 residues. CDR3 amino acids: CASSTVSGGGYEQYF. In DNA form, the CDR3 reads TGTGCCAGCAGCACGGTCTCAGGGGGCGGCTACGAGCAGTACTTC.

The sample holds many counts of this clonotype. The rearrangement links TRBV29-1 to TRBJ1-2; the D gene is possibly TRBD1 (5 bases). Trimming left V 4 bases short and J 6 bases short, with 15 bases between. The length of the CDR3 is 13 residues. CDR1 is SQVTM, CDR2 ANQGSEA, per germline. CDR3 nucleotides: TGCAGCGTTGTGGGGGGAAGGGGTCATGGCTACACCTTC. Translating it yields CSVVGGRGHGYTF.

This clonotype was detected ten times or more. CDR3 DNA: TGTGCCATCAGGCGAAGGGGAGAGGTCACAGATACGCAGTATTTT. Protein sequence: CAIRRRGEVTDTQYF. The genes are TRBV10-3 and TRBJ2-3; either TRBD1 or TRBD2 may supply D (5 bases each). The CDR3 has 15 amino acids. Germline CDR1 is ENHRY and CDR2 is SYGVKD. V was clipped by 6 bases and J by 2 bases, with 15 bases between them.

This clonotype was counted at least ten times. The chain employs TRBV29-1 and TRBJ1-1, with D tentatively TRBD1 (6 bases). The CDR3 runs to 14 residues. Germline V CDR1 and CDR2: SQVTM, ANQGSEA. V was cut by 0 bases and J by 10 bases, with 18 bases left in between. CDR3: CSVEDLQGFPGAFF. The CDR3 DNA follows: TGCAGCGTTGAAGATCTCCAGGGGTTTCCGGGAGCTTTCTTT.

In its sample, this clonotype was seen many times. This chain connects TRBV20-1 to TRBJ2-7; 10 nucleotides line up with TRBD2. The CDR3 loop spans 16 amino acids. Trimming cost V 0 bases and J 4 bases; bases outside gene matches: 9. Germline V gives CDR1 DFQATT, CDR2 SNEGSKA (reference sequence). Here the CDR3 reads CSARDWGTSVLYEQYF. The CDR3 region has the DNA TGCAGTGCTAGAGATTGGGGGACTAGCGTACTATACGAGCAGTACTTC.

This clonotype was counted at least ten times. The chain employs TRBV7-8 and TRBJ2-1; the D gene is possibly TRBD2 (5 bases). CDR1 is SGHVS and CDR2 is FQNEAQ in the germline V gene. The V end lost 1 base, the J end lost 7 bases, and 8 bases lay between the germline ends. This CDR3 has 13 amino acids. The CDR3 protein is CASSLGRMNEQFF. The CDR3 DNA sequence: TGTGCCAGCAGCTTAGGGAGGATGAATGAGCAGTTCTTC.

The sample holds many counts of this clonotype. V is TRBV12-3 or TRBV12-4 and J is TRBJ1-1; a weak D match, TRBD1 (5 bases). The CDR3 consists of 15 residues. V gave up 2 bases and J gave up 0 bases, with 10 bases separating them. This CDR3 reads CASSLWGGMNTEAFF. DNA of the CDR3: TGTGCCAGCAGTTTATGGGGGGGGATGAACACTGAAGCTTTCTTT.

This chain uses TRBV28 with TRBJ2-2; D gene ambiguous. V lost 2 bases and J lost 8, with 12 bases in between. Germline CDR1 and CDR2: MDHEN and SYDVKM. The CDR3 is 14 amino acids. CDR3 bases: TGTGCCAGCAGTTTAACTTCGGTGGCAGGGGAGCTGTTTTTT. Translation gives CASSLTSVAGELFF.

Many counts were recorded for this clonotype. J is TRBJ2-3 and V is TRBV7-9, with a possible D match to TRBD1 (6 bases). Trimming took off 5 bases at V and 0 bases at J, with 18 bases between the two ends. CDR1 and CDR2 (germline): SEHNR, FQNEAQ (reference sequence). The CDR3 loop spans 17 amino acids. CDR3 in DNA: TGTGCCAGCAGCCCAACTCCCACAGGGATCAGCACAGATACGCAGTATTTT. The encoded protein is CASSPTPTGISTDTQYF.

This clonotype was observed many times. V usage is TRBV29-1 and J usage is TRBJ1-1; no definite D call. V shed 4 bases and J shed 0 bases, with 6 bases lying between them. The CDR3 extends over 12 amino acids. From germline, CDR1 is SQVTM and CDR2 ANQGSEA. The CDR3 is CSVAGVNTEAFF. DNA of the CDR3: TGCAGCGTTGCCGGGGTGAACACTGAAGCTTTCTTT. Filled out from reference TRBV29-1 and TRBJ1-1, the complete variable domain reads SAVISQKPSRDICQRGTSLTIQCQVDSQVTMMFWYRQQPGQSLTLIATANQGSEATYESGFVIDKFPISRPNLTFSTLTVSNMSPEDSSIYLCSVAGVNTEAFFGQGTRLTVV.